This T cell receptor (beta chain) originates from a study of blood T cells in healthy people across ages. Notes on this clonotype: Its antigen is currently unknown.

With a J-beta primer mix and a sample-barcoded 5' primer, a second PCR ran roughly 7 to 11 cycles. TCRdb called the 5' RACE reads again in MiXCR, with one record for every CDR3 protein. The sample records 710,000 or so distinct CDR3 sequences, about 20% being singletons. Study-wide points: PBMCs went unsorted, and a conclusive naive versus antigen-experienced comparison was therefore prevented. Donors of long life had a larger count of naive CD4+ cells and greater diversity than aged donors.

The trim removed 2 bases at V and 7 bases at J, leaving 6 bases unmatched. CDR1 is SGHRS, CDR2 YFSETQ, per germline. The CDR3 loop spans 15 amino acids. The donors, all healthy, were Caucasians living in Russia, aged about 6 to 90. Samples had at least 6.5 million PBMCs isolated from them. This TCR derives from a man aged 70 or older in good health. The source material was blood. J is TRBJ2-1 and V is TRBV5-1, with 10 bases that match TRBD2. The CDR3 sequence: CASSFTSGIGNEQFF. The CDR3 DNA sequence: TGCGCCAGCAGCTTTACTAGCGGGATAGGGAATGAGCAGTTCTTC.